This is a list of T cell receptor beta chains from one sample in a study of shared clonotypes between healthy human individuals. Produced via immunoSEQ multiplex PCR; TCRdb's table is partial and in-frame only. The sample has around 690,000 clones, 90% seen once. Sequenced input: memory CD8+ T cells from PBMCs. The source of these receptors is a man aged 18 to 29 in good health. Some clones in this sample may be carry-over from other donors' samples. The CDR3 runs from the conserved cysteine through the conserved F or W. Each record gives: J gene, V gene, clone size, D gene, CDR3 DNA, CDR3 protein. A D gene is named only where the DNA matches it firmly. The listing skips clone size in some rows; elsewhere it reads once, few, many or a size class.

>TRBJ1-1|TRBV7-9|many|-
TGTGCCAGCAGCTTACGCCAGGGACTAAAGAACACTGAAGCTTTCTTT
CASSLRQGLKNTEAFF
>TRBJ2-2|TRBV2|-|-
TGTGCCAGCGACCCCTGGACACTGGAGAACACCGGGGAGCTGTTTTTT
CASDPWTLENTGELFF
>TRBJ2-3|TRBV9|-|TRBD2
TGTGCCAGCAGCGCTAGCGGGTCTAGCACAGATACGCAGTATTTT
CASSASGSSTDTQYF
>TRBJ1-2|TRBV9|-|-
TGTGCCAGCAGCGTAGGTGGCAGGGACTATGGCTACACCTTC
CASSVGGRDYGYTF
>TRBJ1-3|TRBV10-3|-|-
TGTGCCATCAGTGAGTCTAAGGAGCAATACTCTGGAAACACCATATATTTT
CAISESKEQYSGNTIYF
>TRBJ2-5|TRBV5-1|-|TRBD2
TGCGCCAGCAGCTTGGTGGGGACTAGGACAGAGACCCAGTACTTC
CASSLVGTRTETQYF
>TRBJ2-3|TRBV7-3|-|-
TGTGCCAGCAGCTTAGGAGGAGAGGGGCTAACAGATACGCAGTATTTT
CASSLGGEGLTDTQYF
>TRBJ1-3|TRBV10-3|-|-
TGTGCCATCAGTAGGGACACCCGCTCTGGAAACACCATATATTTT
CAISRDTRSGNTIYF
>TRBJ1-1|TRBV6-1|-|-
TGTGCCAGCAGTGAGTCTTCCCCTGAAGCTTTCTTT
CASSESSPEAFF
>TRBJ2-7|TRBV19|-|TRBD1
TGTGCCAGTAGTTTAGTACGGGACAGGCCCTACGAGCAGTACTTC
CASSLVRDRPYEQYF
>TRBJ2-7|TRBV5-4|few|-
TGTGCCAGCAGCTTAATGGGAGATGCCTACGAGCAGTACTTC
CASSLMGDAYEQYF
>TRBJ1-5|TRBV7-9|-|-
TGTGCCAGCAGCTTAGAGGACAGCCCGGATCAGCCCCAGCATTTT
CASSLEDSPDQPQHF
>TRBJ1-4|TRBV28|-|-
TGTGCCACCTCCCAGCGTCTGGGGGAAAAACTGTTTTTT
CATSQRLGEKLFF
>TRBJ2-7|TRBV25-1|-|-
TGTGCCAGCAGTGACGGATACTCCTACGAGCAGTACTTC
CASSDGYSYEQYF
>TRBJ2-7|TRBV4-1|-|-
TGCGCCAGCAGCCAAGGCCCCCGGGTCGTCCCTGCCGAGCAGTACTTC
CASSQGPRVVPAEQYF
>TRBJ1-1|TRBV6-1|-|-
TGTGCCAGCAGGGCTCCGGGCCATTACACTGAAGCTTTCTTT
CASRAPGHYTEAFF
>TRBJ2-7|TRBV7-9|-|TRBD2
TGTGCCAGCAGCTTAGCCAGGTTAGCGGGACTTGACGAGCAGTACTTC
CASSLARLAGLDEQYF
>TRBJ1-5|TRBV30|-|-
TGTGCCTGGACATCGACCCCCGATCAGCCCCAGCATTTT
CAWTSTPDQPQHF
>TRBJ2-1|TRBV6-5|-|-
TGTGCCAGCAGTTACTCGACGGGAGAGGTCTACAATGAGCAGTTCTTC
CASSYSTGEVYNEQFF
>TRBJ2-1|TRBV7-7|many|TRBD2
TGTGCCAGCAGCTCAGAGGCGGGAGGCAATGAGCAGTTCTTC
CASSSEAGGNEQFF
>TRBJ2-7|TRBV11-2|-|TRBD2
TGTGCCAGCAGCTTCGCCGGGACTACGGGCCACGAGCAGTACTTC
CASSFAGTTGHEQYF
>TRBJ1-5|TRBV27|-|-
TGTGCCAGCAGTTGGGGGGGGAATCAGCCCCAGCATTTT
CASSWGGNQPQHF
>TRBJ2-7|TRBV27|-|-
TGTGCCAGCAGTCCCGGGGCTGGCTCCTATGAGCAGTACTTC
CASSPGAGSYEQYF